The clone carrying this T cell receptor (beta chain) was observed a handful of times. Antigen unknown. The data stem from a study of shared clonotypes between healthy human individuals. About the study: Three plates each covered CD4 naive and memory; CD8 naive two, CD8 memory one. Study observations and caveats: Naive CD4 clonotype sharing across several donors was about 5%.

This CDR3 region has 12 residues. Germline CDR1 and CDR2: LNHDA and SQIVND (reference sequence). Deletions cut 8 bases from V and 4 bases from J, with 12 bases between. Data came from immunoSEQ multiplex PCR; TCRdb stores just in-frame clones and leaves some out. The data hold hundreds of thousands of clones, with around 67% observed a single time. The rearrangement joins TRBV19 to TRBJ2-7; possible D gene TRBD2, 6 bases. The sequencing sample was made of memory CD4+ T cells sorted from blood. The subset was: CD45RA-negative fraction. The clonotype comes from a woman aged 30 to 39 in good health. The CDR3 sequence: CASASRGYEQYF. The CDR3, as DNA: TGTGCCAGTGCCTCCCGGGGGTACGAGCAGTACTTC.